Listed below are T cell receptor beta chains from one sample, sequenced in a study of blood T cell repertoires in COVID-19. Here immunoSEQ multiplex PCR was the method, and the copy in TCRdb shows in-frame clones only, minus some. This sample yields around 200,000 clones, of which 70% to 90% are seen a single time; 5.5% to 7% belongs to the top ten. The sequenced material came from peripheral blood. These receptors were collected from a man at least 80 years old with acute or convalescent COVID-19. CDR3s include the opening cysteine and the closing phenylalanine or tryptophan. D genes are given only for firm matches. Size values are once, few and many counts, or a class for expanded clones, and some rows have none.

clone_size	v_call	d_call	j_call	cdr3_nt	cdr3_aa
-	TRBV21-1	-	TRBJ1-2	TGTGCCAGCAGCAAAAAATCTAAGACAGGGGTTCATGGCTACACCTTC	CASSKKSKTGVHGYTF
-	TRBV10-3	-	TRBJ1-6	TGTGCCATCAGGGCGGACACGGCGCGGTCACCCCTCCACTTT	CAIRADTARSPLHF
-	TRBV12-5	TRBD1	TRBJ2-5	TGTGCTAGTGGTCCCGGACAGGCTTCGGAGACCCAGTACTTC	CASGPGQASETQYF
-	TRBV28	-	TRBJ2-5	TGTGCCAGCCAGGCCTTGCCCCAAGAGACCCAGTACTTC	CASQALPQETQYF
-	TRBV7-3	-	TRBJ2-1	TGTGCCAGCAGCCCTAGCGCGAGCTCCTACAATGAGCAGTTCTTC	CASSPSASSYNEQFF
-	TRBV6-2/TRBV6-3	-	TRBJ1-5	TGTGCCAGCAGTCCGCTGAGACAGTTCAATCAGCCCCAGCATTTT	CASSPLRQFNQPQHF
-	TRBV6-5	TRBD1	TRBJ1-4	TGTGCCAGCAGGCAGGGGGCTCTATCTAATGAAAAACTGTTTTTT	CASRQGALSNEKLFF
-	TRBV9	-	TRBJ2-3	TGTGCCAGCACCTATAGTGGGGGGATAACTGCAGATACGCAGGATACGCAGTATTTT	CASTYSGGITADTQDTQYF
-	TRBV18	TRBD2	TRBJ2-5	TGTGCCAGCTCACCAGACGCGCTAGCGGGAGGGGAGACCCAGTACTTC	CASSPDALAGGETQYF
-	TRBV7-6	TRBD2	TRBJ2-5	TGTGCCAGCAGCCCCACTAGCGGGGAAGAGACCCAGTACTTC	CASSPTSGEETQYF
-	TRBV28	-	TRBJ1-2	TGTGCCAGCAGCCACAACAGCCGGGGGGGCTACACCTTC	CASSHNSRGGYTF
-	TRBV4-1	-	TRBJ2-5	TGCGCCAGCAGCCCCCTCCCGTCCTTCCAAGAGACCCAGTACTTC	CASSPLPSFQETQYF
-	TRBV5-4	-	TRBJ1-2	TGTGCCAGCAGCTTATTTGGAGCCCCCCGAGGCTACACCTTC	CASSLFGAPRGYTF
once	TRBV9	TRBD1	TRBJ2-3	TGTGCCAGCAGCAAACAGGGGGTCCCAGATACGCAGTATTTT	CASSKQGVPDTQYF
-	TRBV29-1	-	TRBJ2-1	TGCAGCGCCGCAGGGACATCCTACAATGAGCAGTTCTTC	CSAAGTSYNEQFF
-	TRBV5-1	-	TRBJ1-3	TGCGCCAGCAGCCCGGACAGTCTCTCTGGAAACACCATATATTTT	CASSPDSLSGNTIYF
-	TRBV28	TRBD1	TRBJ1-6	TGTGCCAGCAGCGCGCTGGGACAGTTCGACTCACCCCTCCACTTT	CASSALGQFDSPLHF
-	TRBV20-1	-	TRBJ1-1	TGCAGTGCTAGTCTCGGGACAACGAACACTGAAGCTTTCTTT	CSASLGTTNTEAFF
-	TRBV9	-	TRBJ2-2	TGTGCCAGCAGCGTAGTTGTTGGGTTTATAGGGGGGGTCCCGAACACCGGGGAGCTGTTTTTT	CASSVVVGFIGGVPNTGELFF
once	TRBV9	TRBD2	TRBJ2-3	TGTGCCAGCAGCGTAGCCCCGGGACTAGCGGGAGATACGCAGTATTTT	CASSVAPGLAGDTQYF
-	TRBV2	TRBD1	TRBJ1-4	TGTGCCAGCGGACGTCAGGGGACAGATAATGAAAAACTGTTTTTT	CASGRQGTDNEKLFF
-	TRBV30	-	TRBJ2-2	TGTGCCTGGAGTGTAGGGGGAAGGGGGGAGCTGTTTTTT	CAWSVGGRGELFF
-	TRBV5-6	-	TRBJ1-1	TGTGCCAGCAGCTTGGTGGCGGGGGCGAATGGGGCTGAAGCTTTCTTT	CASSLVAGANGAEAFF
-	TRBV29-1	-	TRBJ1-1	TGCAGCGTGACGACAGTGCCCATGAACACTGAAGCTTTCTTT	CSVTTVPMNTEAFF
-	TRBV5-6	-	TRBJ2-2	TGTGCCAGCAACTCGCGGGCCGGGGAGCTGTTTTTT	CASNSRAGELFF
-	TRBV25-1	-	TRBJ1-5	TGTGCCAGCAGTGTCCAGTTCGGGCAGCCCCAGCATTTT	CASSVQFGQPQHF
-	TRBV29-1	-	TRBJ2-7	TGCAGCGTTTGGGGGGGTCAGGACAGTCCGGCCTACGAGCAGTACTTC	CSVWGGQDSPAYEQYF
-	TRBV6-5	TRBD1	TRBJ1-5	TGTGCCAGCATGGTCCCGGGACAGGGCAATCAGCCCCAGCATTTT	CASMVPGQGNQPQHF
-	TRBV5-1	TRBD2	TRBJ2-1	TGCGCCAGCAGCTCCGGGACTAGCGGGTACAATGAGCAGTTCTTC	CASSSGTSGYNEQFF
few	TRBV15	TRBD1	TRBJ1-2	TGTGCCACCAGCACCGGACAGGGGGCCGTTGGCTACACCTTC	CATSTGQGAVGYTF
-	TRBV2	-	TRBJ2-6	TGTGCCAGCAGGACAGGTTCTGGGGCCAACGTCCTGACTTTC	CASRTGSGANVLTF
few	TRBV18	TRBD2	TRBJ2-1	TGTGCCAGCTCACAACTCGGACTAGCGGGAGCCAATGAGCAGTTCTTC	CASSQLGLAGANEQFF